This TCR beta chain came from a study of T cell repertoires in cytomegalovirus infection (dated by TCRdb to between 2018 and 2021). The study in broad terms: The peptide stimulations were aimed at well-studied HLA-B-restricted epitopes as well as recently identified HLA-C-restricted CMV epitopes, whose presentation resists viral immunomodulation. Because public TCR beta signatures pointed to carriage of CMV infection together with the matching HLA type, the HLA type of each donor mattered for the analysis. Summary of the overall study and its limitations: In both this cohort and an independent roughly 360-donor cohort, the cumulative frequency of public TCR beta family members distinguished carriers of CMV infection plus the relevant HLA type. In the ex vivo response, HLA-C-restricted CMV-specific TCR beta clonotypes were dominant, and in two of eight donors the single most frequent clonotype came from this HLA-C-restricted group.

Remarks on this clonotype: The target of this receptor is not known. The record has no base qualities; no much larger clone is one base away.

Reading the germline V gene (reference sequence) gives CDR1 SEHNR and CDR2 FQNEAQ. Trimming removed 11 bases from V and 1 base from J, leaving 14 bases between the germline ends. The CDR3 sequence holds 13 residues, the cysteine and phenylalanine included. Left in the record is the CDR3 DNA by itself, 39 bases read in frame from the first base. Taken with the paper, the label for treatment or condition translates to: in vitro stimulation with specific CMV peptide epitopes to enrich CMV-specific T cells. The instrument was an Illumina HiSeq 1500. Starting from the raw public reads, TCRdb applied fastp trimming at Q25, assembled clones with MiXCR and retained in-frame beta chains. Each entry merges the rows of one CDR3 protein and shows their most common DNA and genes. This sample gives some 920,000 distinct CDR3 sequences in total; about 33% of them show up just once. The ten largest clonotypes hold over 10% of the sample.

The origin of this receptor is a human donor in good health (CMV status not recorded). Some clones in this sample may be carry-over from other donors' samples. The specimen comprised cultured CD8+ T cells from PBMCs, sampled from culture after CMV antigen stimulation. The chain joins TRBV7-9 to TRBJ1-1; no D gene can be assigned with confidence. The nucleotide sequence reads as follows: TGTGCCGAAAAGGAGTGGGCGAACACTGAAGCTTTCTTT. Its protein is CAEKEWANTEAFF.